The 6 T cell receptor beta chains in this list originate from one sample, sequenced in a study of T cell repertoires in cytomegalovirus infection. TCRdb used MiXCR to reprocess the reads, holding one entry per CDR3 protein. The sample holds around 320,000 distinct CDR3 sequences, around a tenth seen once. Sequencing was done on a sample of PBMCs. Receptor source: a human donor in good health (CMV status not recorded). Some clones in this sample may be carry-over from other donors' samples.

This clonotype was counted at least ten times. The chain recombines TRBV7-2 with TRBJ1-2; 9 nucleotides agree with TRBD1. The CDR3 covers 14 residues. Per the germline V gene, CDR1 is SGHTA and CDR2 is FQGNSA. With V trimmed by 7 bases and J by 4 bases, 7 bases remained unmatched. The CDR3 region has the DNA TGTGCCAGCACCCGGACAGGGGTTAGCTATGGCTACACCTTC. Translating it yields CASTRTGVSYGYTF.

This clonotype was seen only a few times. The chain carries TRBV6-2 or TRBV6-3 and TRBJ2-6; 12 bases match TRBD1. This CDR3 is 19 amino acids long. Germline values: CDR1 MNHEY, CDR2 SVGEGT. V lost 7 bases and J lost 3; bases outside the gene matches: 13. The CDR3 loop is CASIPFWGQGANGANVLTF. The CDR3 DNA reads as TGTGCCAGCATCCCCTTTTGGGGACAGGGGGCGAATGGGGCCAACGTCCTGACTTTC.

This clonotype showed up just a few times. The chain joins TRBV20-1 to TRBJ2-5; weak D call: TRBD1 (6 bases). Per germline, CDR1 DFQATT and CDR2 SNEGSKA (reference sequence). The CDR3 runs 11 residues. Trimming stripped 3 bases from V and 4 bases from J, with 6 bases between. The CDR3 loop is CSARDRETQYF. The CDR3 DNA follows: TGCAGTGCTAGGGACAGAGAGACCCAGTACTTC.

This chain connects TRBV3-1 to TRBJ1-1; unclear D gene. Germline CDR1 LGHDT, CDR2 YNNKEL (reference sequence). The CDR3 loop spans 13 amino acids. V lost 2 bases, J lost 1 base, and 5 bases lay in between. DNA for the CDR3: TGTGCCAGCAGCCAACAACCGAACACTGAAGCTTTCTTT. It is translated as CASSQQPNTEAFF.

V gene TRBV12-3 or TRBV12-4 combines with J gene TRBJ1-6, with 9 bases fitting TRBD1. V dropped 6 bases and J dropped 7; count of bases not matched to a gene: 7. The CDR3 has 15 residues. CDR3 coding DNA: TGTGCCAGCAGATCCTTCGACAGGGGGAATTCACCCCTCCACTTT. It encodes CASRSFDRGNSPLHF.

On this clonotype: A clone one base away is much larger, so this may be a read error. The gene calls are TRBV7-6 and TRBJ2-1; D gene ambiguous. V lost 4 bases to trimming and J lost 10 bases, with 17 bases between them. Germline lookup yields CDR1 SGHVS and CDR2 FNYEAQ. There are 14 residues in the CDR3. CDR3 region: CASSYSGSDAEQFF. Written as DNA, the CDR3 is TGTGCCAGCAGCTACTCGGGCTCTGATGCCGAGCAGTTCTTC.